One and the same sample provided the 14 T cell receptor beta chains below, sequenced in a study of human T cells and chemical hapten exposure. TCRdb reanalysed the RACE reads using MiXCR and keeps one entry per CDR3 protein. The data contain roughly 84,000 distinct CDR3 sequences, 10% to 11% of them singletons. Time point indicated: patch test 3, about 24 weeks after DPC sensitization. As for treatment: therapeutic diphenylcyclopropenone sensitization with weekly scalp DPC. The starting material was whole blood, obtained in connection with sensitization to the hapten diphenylcyclopropenone (DPC). These receptors were collected from a woman in her forties or fifties with alopecia areata. Some clones in this sample may be carry-over from other donors' samples.

In this sample, this clonotype turned up many times. This CDR3 reads CASSPTGELFF. CDR3 in DNA: TGTGCCAGCAGCCCTACCGGGGAGCTGTTTTTT. This rearrangement joins TRBV7-9 to TRBJ2-2, with no clear D. Trimming stripped 5 bases from V and 5 bases from J, with 3 bases between. This CDR3 has 11 amino acids. Germline V gene data show CDR1 as SEHNR and CDR2 as FQNEAQ (reference sequence). The whole variable domain, filled in from reference TRBV7-9 and TRBJ2-2, reads DTGVSQNPRHKITKRGQNVTFRCDPISEHNRLYWYRQTLGQGPEFLTYFQNEAQLEKSRLLSDRFSAERPKGSFSTLEIQRTEQGDSAMYLCASSPTGELFFGEGSRLTVL.

This clonotype appeared a few times. The genes are TRBV9 and TRBJ2-1; TRBD1 agrees at 7 bases. This CDR3 contains 15 residues. In germline, CDR1 is SGDLS, CDR2 YYNGEE. V gave up 0 bases and J gave up 7 bases; unmatched junction bases: 7. The DNA for the CDR3 is TGTGCCAGCAGCGTAGATGCAGGGGGTAGGAATGAGCAGTTCTTC. Translated, it gives CASSVDAGGRNEQFF.

Ten or more counts support this clonotype. This sequence joins TRBV12-3 or TRBV12-4 and TRBJ2-3; tentative D call: TRBD1 (6 bases). The CDR3 covers 15 residues. V gave up 3 bases and J gave up 1 base, with 11 bases separating them. CDR3 residues: CASSLERTGTDTQYF. Here the CDR3 DNA reads TGTGCCAGCAGTTTGGAACGGACAGGCACAGATACGCAGTATTTT.

This clonotype occurred many times. The gene calls are TRBV20-1 and TRBJ2-5, with 8 nucleotides matching TRBD1. CDR3 length: 14 residues. The trim removed 5 bases at V and 4 bases at J, leaving 9 bases unmatched. In germline, CDR1 is DFQATT, CDR2 SNEGSKA (reference sequence). The CDR3 DNA reads TGCAGTGCTCACCCGACAGGGGTAGGAGAGACCCAGTACTTC. This gives the protein CSAHPTGVGETQYF.

This clonotype was seen repeatedly, ten times or more. The chain has TRBV27 and TRBJ2-5; the D gene could be TRBD1 or TRBD2 (6 bases each). Germline CDR1 reads MNHEY; CDR2 reads SMNVEV (reference sequence). The CDR3 length is 14 residues. Trimming took off 9 bases at V and 4 bases at J, with 18 bases between the two ends. The CDR3 region is CASASKGGRETQYF. The CDR3 DNA reads TGTGCCAGTGCCTCGAAGGGGGGCCGAGAGACCCAGTACTTC.

This clonotype was recorded at least ten times. This chain uses TRBV6-1 with TRBJ1-2, with D maybe TRBD1 (5 bases). V was shortened by 7 bases and J by 5 bases, with 26 bases between the two germline ends. Per germline, CDR1 MNHNS and CDR2 SASEGT. The CDR3 sequence is 17 residues long. The CDR3 DNA reads TGTGCCAGCACGACTGAGGGCAGGCTGCCTGGGGGGTATGGCTACACCTTC. It specifies CASTTEGRLPGGYGYTF.

This clonotype came up many times. The rearrangement uses TRBV7-9 and TRBJ1-2; D gene unclear. V was clipped by 5 bases and J by 4 bases, with 17 bases between them. CDR3 length: 15 amino acids. Per the germline V gene, CDR1 is SEHNR and CDR2 is FQNEAQ (reference sequence). DNA for the CDR3: TGTGCCAGCAGCCCCCCCCTTTTGGGGTCCTATGGCTACACCTTC. Its protein product is CASSPPLLGSYGYTF.

Details on this clonotype: This may be a read error: a much more frequent sequence differs by one nucleotide. In this CDR3 the conserved last residue, phenylalanine or tryptophan, is missing, so a read error is likely. The chain links TRBV6-2 or TRBV6-3 to TRBJ2-2; D is uncertain. This CDR3 is built from 17 residues. Germline V gene lookup returns CDR1 MNHEY and CDR2 SVGEGT. The V and J ends lost 5 bases and 0 bases respectively, with 16 bases between them. CDR3 sequence (DNA): TGTGCCAGCAGTACCCACGGTATCGGAGCGAACACCGGGGAGCTGTTTTTA. Its translation: CASSTHGIGANTGELFL.

With respect to this clonotype: A read error may explain this, as a much larger clone is one base away. The chain links TRBV6-5 to TRBJ1-1, with D possibly being TRBD1 (6 bases). Germline V gene sequence: CDR1 MNHEY, CDR2 SVGAGI. Trimming took 1 base from V and 6 from J, leaving 15 bases between them. This CDR3 is 15 amino acids long. CDR3 in DNA: TGTGCCAGCAGTTACTTGAACAGGGCTAAGGCTGAAGCTTTCTTT. Amino acids: CASSYLNRAKAEAFF.

Comments on this clonotype: The junction and the germline gene differ at one end; a read error may be behind it. This chain links TRBV7-2 with TRBJ2-7; D gene uncertain. Germline V gene data show CDR1 as SGHTA and CDR2 as FQGNSA. The length of the CDR3 is 14 residues. In DNA, the CDR3 is TGTGCCAGCGGCTTGAACTGGAACTCCTACGAGCAGTACTTC. Translating it yields CASGLNWNSYEQYF.

This clonotype was seen repeatedly, ten times or more. This chain joins TRBV9 and TRBJ2-6; tentatively, D is TRBD1 (6 bases). V shed 3 bases and J shed 2 bases, with 6 bases lying between them. The CDR3 length is 14 residues. Germline CDR1 and CDR2: SGDLS and YYNGEE. CDR3 in DNA: TGTGCCAGCAGCGCAGGGGCTGGGGCCAACGTCCTGACTTTC. Translation gives CASSAGAGANVLTF.

This clonotype was recorded at least ten times. The CDR3 bases are TGCAGCGTCTCGAAACTAGTCCGCAATGAGCAGTTCTTC. It codes for CSVSKLVRNEQFF. The chain links TRBV29-1 to TRBJ2-1, with D tentatively TRBD2 (5 bases). Germline V gene lookup returns CDR1 SQVTM and CDR2 ANQGSEA. This CDR3 is 13 amino acids long. V lost 6 bases and J 6 bases, leaving 15 bases between the germline ends.

The table lists this clonotype with many counts. The gene calls are TRBV11-2 and TRBJ2-1, with D hard to call. Germline V gene data show CDR1 as SGHAT and CDR2 as FQNNGV. Trimming cost V 2 bases and J 4 bases, with 12 bases left between them. This CDR3 spans 15 amino acids. In DNA, the CDR3 is TGTGCCAGCAGCTTACAAATGGGCAGTTACAATGAGCAGTTCTTC. This encodes CASSLQMGSYNEQFF.

The chain uses TRBV7-2 and TRBJ2-5, with D maybe TRBD2 (8 bases). Germline CDR1 reads SGHTA; CDR2 reads FQGNSA. The CDR3 sequence is 16 residues long. Trimming took 11 bases from V and 4 from J, leaving 26 bases between them. The CDR3 nucleotides are TGTGCCTCCGGGAGGGGGCGAGAGTCCTGGGGAGAGACCCAGTACTTC. Protein product: CASGRGRESWGETQYF.